The 14 T cell receptor beta chains presented below share a single source sample, sequenced in a study of blood T cell repertoires in COVID-19. Libraries were prepared by immunoSEQ multiplex PCR; TCRdb keeps only in-frame clonotypes and omits some of them. The sample carries 100,000 to 150,000 clones, about 89% recorded once. Sequenced material: peripheral blood. The receptors stem from a woman between 70 and 85 years old with acute or convalescent COVID-19.

V and J are TRBV7-9 and TRBJ2-7, with D tentatively TRBD1 (6 bases). The CDR3 loop spans 14 amino acids. In germline, CDR1 is SEHNR, CDR2 FQNEAQ (reference sequence). The ends were cut back, 5 bases at V and 0 bases at J, with 11 bases in the middle. The CDR3 sequence is CASSTWTASYEQYF. CDR3 DNA sequence: TGTGCCAGCAGCACCTGGACAGCCTCCTACGAGCAGTACTTC.

The rearrangement joins TRBV15 to TRBJ2-1, with D unclear. CDR3 length equals 17 residues. The germline gives CDR1 LNHNV, CDR2 YYDKDF (reference sequence). V lost 0 bases to trimming and J lost 0 bases, with 12 bases between them. CDR3 region: CATSRDLRRSSYNEQFF. In nucleotides, the CDR3 is TGTGCCACCAGCAGAGATCTCAGAAGGAGCTCCTACAATGAGCAGTTCTTC.

The chain joins TRBV5-1 to TRBJ2-3; no firm D call. V was clipped by 1 base and J by 6 bases, with 3 bases between them. The CDR3 spans 11 residues. Germline loops: CDR1 SGHRS, CDR2 YFSETQ. The CDR3 DNA reads TGCGCCAGCAGCTTGACTGATACGCAGTATTTT. Translated: CASSLTDTQYF.

This chain joins TRBV5-5 and TRBJ1-5, with TRBD1 matching over 8 bases. From germline, CDR1 is SGHKS and CDR2 YYEKEE (reference sequence). CDR3 length equals 15 residues. Unmatched junction bases numbered 6, after V lost 2 bases and J lost 5 bases. The CDR3 DNA is TGTGCCAGCAGCTTACGGACAGGGTTTGATCAGCCCCAGCATTTT. Translated, it gives CASSLRTGFDQPQHF.

The chain combines TRBV28 with TRBJ1-1; perhaps TRBD1 as D (5 bases). V gave up 2 bases and J gave up 1 base, with 11 bases separating them. The CDR3 is 15 amino acids. Germline values: CDR1 MDHEN, CDR2 SYDVKM. The CDR3 DNA reads as TGTGCCAGCAGTTTAAGGGGCAGCGCGAACACTGAAGCTTTCTTT. Its translation is CASSLRGSANTEAFF.

The V and J genes are TRBV19 and TRBJ1-6, with TRBD1 identical over 7 bases. The trim removed 8 bases at V and 5 bases at J, leaving 18 bases unmatched. The CDR3 sequence is 18 residues long. Germline V gene data show CDR1 as LNHDA and CDR2 as SQIVND (reference sequence). The CDR3 loop is CASAREGTDLGNNSPLHF. CDR3 nucleotide sequence: TGTGCCAGTGCGAGGGAAGGGACAGACCTTGGAAATAATTCACCCCTCCACTTT.

This rearrangement joins TRBV4-1 to TRBJ1-4; 10 bases agree with TRBD1. CDR1 and CDR2 from the germline V gene are MGHRA and YSYEKL. This CDR3 contains 15 residues. The V and J ends lost 3 bases and 8 bases, in that order; junction bases with no gene match: 6. The CDR3 DNA is TGCGCCAGCAGCCACGGGACAGGGGTTGGGGAAAAACTGTTTTTT. Its translation is CASSHGTGVGEKLFF.

Only one count was recorded for this clone. This rearrangement joins TRBV28 to TRBJ1-3; D gene uncertain. CDR1 is MDHEN and CDR2 is SYDVKM in the germline V gene. Trimming shortened V by 8 bases and J by 0 bases, and 8 bases separated the two germline ends. The length of the CDR3 is 13 residues. CDR3 bases: TGTGCCAGCGTACTTAGCTCTGGAAACACCATATATTTT. Its protein product is CASVLSSGNTIYF.

The chain combines TRBV3-1 (or the pseudogene TRBV3-2) with TRBJ2-7; D not certain. Germline CDR1 LGHDT, CDR2 YNNKEL (reference sequence). The CDR3 contains 13 residues. V dropped 2 bases and J dropped 6 bases, with 11 bases sitting between them. CDR3 nucleotide sequence: TGTGCCAGCAGCCAAAGCCCCTCGGGCGAGCAGTACTTC. Its translation: CASSQSPSGEQYF.

This chain joins TRBV27 and TRBJ1-5; the D is unclear. CDR3 size: 17 residues. Germline CDR1 and CDR2: MNHEY and SMNVEV (reference sequence). The V gene lost 3 bases and the J gene lost 0 bases, with 15 bases spanning the gap. As DNA, the CDR3 is TGTGCCAGCAGTTTCCCGCCCGGGGTCCATAGCAATCAGCCCCAGCATTTT. Translating gives CASSFPPGVHSNQPQHF.

In this sample, this clone turned up once. The chain is built from TRBV30 and TRBJ1-2; the D gene is possibly TRBD1 (5 bases). V lost 1 base to trimming and J lost 3 bases, with 18 bases between them. The CDR3 has 16 amino acids. Germline lookup yields CDR1 GTSNPN and CDR2 SVGIG (reference sequence). The CDR3 protein is CAWSDPGRTGHYGYTF. DNA of the CDR3: TGTGCCTGGAGTGATCCAGGGAGGACGGGGCACTATGGCTACACCTTC.

The chain recombines TRBV6-5 with TRBJ2-5; TRBD2 matches 13 bases. The CDR3 covers 15 residues. From germline, CDR1 is MNHEY and CDR2 SVGAGI. J was trimmed by 10 bases and V by 6 bases; bases with no gene match: 11. CDR3 in DNA: TGTGCCAGCAGCAAAGGGACTAGCGGGGCCCGGCGCCAGTACTTC. Translating gives CASSKGTSGARRQYF.

The chain combines TRBV27 with TRBJ1-1; possibly TRBD1 for D (6 bases). Germline V gene lookup returns CDR1 MNHEY and CDR2 SMNVEV (reference sequence). The CDR3 totals 15 residues. The ends were cut back, 0 bases at V and 4 bases at J, with 12 bases in the middle. The CDR3 protein is CASSLSPGVPTEAFF. CDR3 DNA sequence: TGTGCCAGCAGTTTATCCCCAGGGGTCCCCACTGAAGCTTTCTTT.

This clone appeared once. The rearrangement links TRBV11-2 to TRBJ2-2; 7 bases are a match to TRBD1. The J segment lost 4 bases and the V segment lost 4 bases, leaving 6 bases of the junction unmatched. Germline CDR1 SGHAT, CDR2 FQNNGV. There are 15 residues in the CDR3. The DNA for the CDR3 is TGTGCCAGCAGCTACACAGGGGACATCACCGGGGAGCTGTTTTTT. Translated: CASSYTGDITGELFF.